This T cell receptor (beta chain) is drawn from a study of blood T cell repertoires in COVID-19. The overall study: Acute and convalescent COVID-19 specimens originated in the United States, Italy and Spain. PBMCs, B-cell-depleted T cells, or T cells provided the cDNA or gDNA that made up the material.

The CDR3 totals 12 residues. The germline gives CDR1 GTSNPN, CDR2 SVGIG (reference sequence). V lost 5 bases to trimming and J lost 9 bases, with 14 bases between them. Authors' data handling: It was from reference gene primer amplification that nucleated cell counts were estimated. The protocol was immunoSEQ multiplex PCR, while the TCRdb copy is restricted to in-frame clones and leaves out a portion. That table gives V, J and clone size, and the DNA gave D and trimming. Of approximately 240,000 clones listed, around 84% are singletons. This clonotype was sampled from a man aged 50 or older who had recovered from COVID-19. The V gene is TRBV30, the J gene TRBJ2-4; D uncertain. Sequencing was performed on peripheral blood. In DNA form, the CDR3 reads TGTGCCTGGGGTAAGCGAGTAGGCATTCAGTACTTC. Protein product: CAWGKRVGIQYF.